This T cell receptor beta chain was captured in a study of T cell repertoires in ileal Crohn's disease. Study at large: Thiopurines (under 12) or anti-TNF agents (around 17) were given postoperatively to about half. From the surgical specimen's inflamed ileum, biopsies were taken as M0. Regarding the study as a whole: Active smokers at surgery had more clonal expansions than non-smokers.

Generated by immunoSEQ multiplex PCR, the TCRdb table keeps only in-frame clones and is missing some. The table includes about 5,500 clones, approximately 80% detected once. About this clone itself: Its antigen is currently unknown.

V dropped 0 bases and J dropped 3 bases, with 9 bases sitting between them. Germline values: CDR1 SGDLS, CDR2 YYNGEE. The CDR3 loop spans 15 amino acids. Time point noted: inflamed ileum from the surgical specimen. Sequencing was carried out using ileal tissue. The TCR comes from an adult with Crohn's disease. The rearrangement links TRBV9 to TRBJ1-4, with D unresolved. The CDR3, as DNA: TGTGCCAGCAGCGTAGGGTCGGAGGCTAATGAAAAACTGTTTTTT. Protein product: CASSVGSEANEKLFF.